The clone carrying this TCR beta chain has more than one count but fewer than ten. This sample is drawn from a study of blood T cell repertoires in COVID-19. Libraries were prepared by immunoSEQ multiplex PCR; TCRdb keeps only in-frame clonotypes and omits some of them. Among some 150,000 clones listed, 75% to 85% were seen once. This TCR was sampled from a human donor with acute or convalescent COVID-19. The donor label of this sample is uncertain. The sample consisted of peripheral blood.

This CDR3 reads CASLRSWRSNQPQHF. In nucleotides, the CDR3 is TGTGCCAGTCTCCGTTCATGGCGGAGCAATCAGCCCCAGCATTTT. The genes are TRBV19 and TRBJ1-5; D not resolved. The CDR3 has 15 amino acids. CDR1 and CDR2 from the germline V gene are LNHDA and SQIVND (reference sequence). V shed 8 bases and J shed 1 base, with 15 bases lying between them.